This TCR beta chain comes out of a study of blood T cell repertoires in COVID-19. Study at large: There were acute and convalescent COVID-19 samples, and they came from the United States, Italy and Spain.

Participants' own reports of clinical history determined their cohort assignment. Before being deemed recovered, Cohort 3 donors had two negative PCRs, clearance, or symptom resolution. The table came from immunoSEQ multiplex PCR; TCRdb's copy has only in-frame clones and leaves some out. The repertoire holds about 130,000 clones, with about 79% as singletons. The CDR3 is made up of 15 amino acids. The germline V gene has CDR1 LGHNT and CDR2 FRNRAP. The trim removed 1 base at V and 4 bases at J, leaving 4 bases unmatched. Sequenced: PBMCs or T cells enriched from blood (not recorded which). This chain connects TRBV12-5 to TRBJ2-1, with 7 nucleotides matching TRBD2. This receptor was obtained from a man aged 50 to 60 who had recovered from COVID-19. The CDR3 sequence is CASGLGEGLYNEQFF. Here the CDR3 DNA reads TGTGCTAGTGGTTTGGGGGAGGGCCTATACAATGAGCAGTTCTTC.